Below, one T cell receptor (beta chain) is given with its context. TCRdb keeps only in-frame clones here, not all; method: immunoSEQ multiplex PCR. This table has about 150,000 clones, over 85% appearing once. Germline loops: CDR1 MGHDK, CDR2 SYGVNS. Deletions cut 4 bases from V and 2 bases from J, with 12 bases between. This CDR3 region has 14 residues. The sample comes from a study of control samples from healthy donors and cancer patients. The sample comprised blood. The receptor's source is a man aged 18 to 35 in good health. This rearrangement joins TRBV25-1 to TRBJ2-7; the D is unclear. The CDR3 DNA reads as TGTGCCAGCAGTGGTAAGGACCGGCCCTACGAGCAGTACTTC. Its protein is CASSGKDRPYEQYF.